Below are 20 T cell receptor beta chains sequenced from a single sample in a study of cytomegalovirus exposure and HLA in healthy donors. The assay was immunoSEQ multiplex PCR, and TCRdb's table has in-frame clones only and misses some. The table lists about 160,000 clones, roughly nine tenths of them singletons. The sample was PBMCs. The receptors stem from a woman in her twenties or thirties in good health and CMV-seronegative.

The chain links TRBV12-5 to TRBJ1-1; 8 bases are shared with TRBD1. The CDR3 covers 17 residues. V was clipped by 2 bases and J by 3 bases; unmatched bases: 11. Germline CDR1 LGHNT, CDR2 FRNRAP. CDR3 coding DNA: TGTGCTAGTGGTTTGAAGCTCGGTCAGGGGGCGGACACTGAAGCTTTCTTT. Amino acids: CASGLKLGQGADTEAFF. The whole variable domain, remainder taken from reference TRBV12-5 and TRBJ1-1, is DARVTQTPRHKVTEMGQEVTMRCQPILGHNTVFWYRQTMMQGLELLAYFRNRAPLDDSGMPKDRFSAEMPDATLATLKIQPSEPRDSAVYFCASGLKLGQGADTEAFFGQGTRLTVV.

The genes are TRBV29-1 and TRBJ2-7; D unclear. The germline CDR1 and CDR2 sequences are SQVTM and ANQGSEA. Trimming removed 2 bases at V and 7 bases at J, with 12 bases between. The CDR3 is 12 amino acids. The CDR3 protein is CSVEKNKMEQYF. CDR3 in DNA: TGCAGCGTTGAAAAAAACAAGATGGAGCAGTACTTC.

The chain combines TRBV9 with TRBJ2-7, with 8 bases aligning to TRBD1. J lost 6 bases, V lost 7 bases, and 3 bases had no gene match. Germline V gene lookup returns CDR1 SGDLS and CDR2 YYNGEE. The CDR3 is made up of 11 amino acids. CDR3 region: CASAGTGEQYF. CDR3 nucleotide sequence: TGTGCCAGCGCCGGGACAGGCGAGCAGTACTTC. The full variable domain, in which reference TRBV9 and TRBJ2-7 provide the parts outside the CDR3, is DSGVTQTPKHLITATGQRVTLRCSPRSGDLSVYWYQQSLDQGLQFLIQYYNGEERAKGNILERFSAQQFPDLHSELNLSSLELGDSALYFCASAGTGEQYFGPGTRLTVT.

The chain joins TRBV27 to TRBJ2-3; possible D gene TRBD2, 6 bases. V shed 5 bases and J shed 3 bases, with 9 bases lying between them. The germline gives CDR1 MNHEY, CDR2 SMNVEV (reference sequence). The length of the CDR3 is 13 residues. This CDR3 is CASSPRGTDTQYF. CDR3 bases: TGTGCCAGCAGTCCCCGGGGGACAGATACGCAGTATTTT.

CDR3 sequence reads: CASRRDSNQPQHF. CDR3 nucleotide sequence: TGTGCCAGCAGAAGGGACAGCAATCAGCCCCAGCATTTT. This chain links TRBV28 with TRBJ1-5; D is possibly TRBD1 (5 bases). Germline loops: CDR1 MDHEN, CDR2 SYDVKM. V was trimmed by 6 bases and J by 1 base, leaving 7 bases between them. This CDR3 has 13 residues.

The J gene is TRBJ2-7, the V gene TRBV27; D is unclear. The CDR3 consists of 13 residues. In germline, CDR1 is MNHEY, CDR2 SMNVEV (reference sequence). V was cut by 5 bases and J by 2 bases, with 10 bases left in between. The CDR3 sequence: CASSPRSAYEQYF. The CDR3 region has the DNA TGTGCCAGCAGTCCCCGTTCGGCCTACGAGCAGTACTTC.

This clone was seen only once. The chain combines TRBV28 with TRBJ2-2; D gene unclear. The CDR3 runs to 12 residues. V was cut by 5 bases and J by 6 bases, with 7 bases left in between. Germline CDR1 is MDHEN and CDR2 is SYDVKM. CDR3 nucleotides: TGTGCCAGCAGTGGCGCAGCCGGGGAGCTGTTTTTT. This sequence encodes CASSGAAGELFF.

CDR3 in amino acids: CASTVRADNQPQHF. The CDR3 nucleotides are TGTGCCAGCACCGTCCGGGCCGATAATCAGCCCCAGCATTTT. The chain carries TRBV7-8 and TRBJ1-5, with D uncertain. Trimming cost V 7 bases and J 4 bases, with 14 bases left between them. CDR3 length: 14 residues. Germline V gene data show CDR1 as SGHVS and CDR2 as FQNEAQ. The variable domain in full, with the rest retrieved from reference TRBV7-8 and TRBJ1-5, is GAGVSQSPRYKVAKRGQDVALRCDPISGHVSLFWYQQALGQGPEFLTYFQNEAQLDKSGLPSDRFFAERPEGSVSTLKIQRTQQEDSAVYLCASTVRADNQPQHFGDGTRLSIL.

The table lists this clone with many counts. This rearrangement joins TRBV9 to TRBJ2-7; D possibly corresponds to TRBD1 (6 bases). V lost 4 bases to trimming and J lost 7 bases, with 15 bases between them. The CDR3 has 13 residues. CDR1 is SGDLS, CDR2 YYNGEE, per germline. The CDR3 is CASSPGAIREQYF. CDR3 nucleotides: TGTGCCAGCAGCCCAGGGGCAATACGGGAGCAGTACTTC.

V gene TRBV7-2 combines with J gene TRBJ2-3; D assignment may be TRBD1 or TRBD2 (5 bases each). The CDR3 consists of 16 residues. Germline V lookup: CDR1 SGHTA, CDR2 FQGNSA. V gave up 3 bases and J gave up 1 base, with 14 bases separating them. The CDR3 DNA follows: TGTGCCAGCAGCTTCTTGGCAGGGAGAGGCACAGATACGCAGTATTTT. The encoded protein is CASSFLAGRGTDTQYF.

V and J are TRBV27 and TRBJ1-2; 7 bases line up with TRBD1. The junction had 7 bases not matched to a gene; V was cut back by 6 bases and J by 6 bases. The CDR3 is 13 amino acids. Germline CDR1 MNHEY, CDR2 SMNVEV (reference sequence). The CDR3 DNA is TGTGCCAGCAGCCAAGACAGGGCGCATGGCTACACCTTC. The encoded protein is CASSQDRAHGYTF.

The chain carries TRBV25-1 and TRBJ1-2; D might be TRBD1 (5 bases). Germline V lookup: CDR1 MGHDK, CDR2 SYGVNS. The CDR3 runs 15 residues. Trimming shortened V by 2 bases and J by 2 bases, and 12 bases separated the two germline ends. This CDR3 is CASSEQGTRNYGYTF. The DNA of the CDR3 is TGTGCCAGCAGTGAACAGGGAACCAGGAACTATGGCTACACCTTC.

This chain uses TRBV10-3 with TRBJ2-3; TRBD1 or TRBD2 may be the D gene (6 bases each). The CDR3 spans 12 residues. Germline CDR1 ENHRY, CDR2 SYGVKD. Trimming shortened V by 8 bases and J by 2 bases, and 8 bases separated the two germline ends. CDR3 protein: CAISGATDTQYF. CDR3 bases: TGTGCCATCTCGGGGGCCACAGATACGCAGTATTTT.

J is TRBJ2-7 and V is TRBV5-1; unclear D gene. In germline, CDR1 is SGHRS, CDR2 YFSETQ. V was clipped by 3 bases and J by 2 bases, with 12 bases between them. The length of the CDR3 is 14 residues. The DNA for the CDR3 is TGCGCCAGCAGCTCATACAGTGGGACCTACGAGCAGTACTTC. Its protein is CASSSYSGTYEQYF.

For the CDR3, the DNA is TGTGCCAGCAGCAACCTCTACGAGCAGTACTTC. It yields the protein CASSNLYEQYF. The chain is built from TRBV28 and TRBJ2-7, with D unclear. Germline CDR1 reads MDHEN; CDR2 reads SYDVKM. Trimming took off 6 bases at V and 3 bases at J, with 6 bases between the two ends. The length of the CDR3 is 11 residues.

J is TRBJ1-6 and V is TRBV5-4, with D possibly matching TRBD1 (6 bases). V was clipped by 3 bases and J by 2 bases, with 15 bases between them. The V gene's germline CDR1 is SGHNT and CDR2 YYREEE (reference sequence). The CDR3 runs 17 residues. The CDR3 is CASSSGQGSTYNSPLHF. The DNA for the CDR3 is TGTGCCAGCAGCTCGGGGCAGGGGAGCACCTATAATTCACCCCTCCACTTT.

This clone was counted a few times. J is TRBJ1-3 and V is TRBV19; the match to TRBD1 covers 8 bases. The CDR3 length is 13 residues. V trimming: 8 bases; J trimming: 4 bases; junction bases outside the gene matches: 4. The germline gives CDR1 LNHDA, CDR2 SQIVND (reference sequence). This chain's CDR3 is CASRGQGGNTIYF. CDR3 sequence (DNA): TGTGCCAGTCGTGGACAGGGAGGAAACACCATATATTTT.

The V call is TRBV20-1, the J call TRBJ2-7; D is unclear. The V and J ends lost 5 bases and 6 bases respectively, with 11 bases between them. The CDR3 covers 11 residues. Per germline, CDR1 DFQATT and CDR2 SNEGSKA (reference sequence). The CDR3 DNA is TGCAGTGCTGCGGACCCCCCCGAGCAGTACTTC. This gives the protein CSAADPPEQYF.

The chain combines TRBV5-1 with TRBJ1-3; 7 nucleotides line up with TRBD1. The CDR3 has 16 residues. CDR1 and CDR2 (germline): SGHRS, YFSETQ. Trimming took 0 bases from V and 0 from J; bases not matched to a gene: 3. DNA for the CDR3: TGCGCCAGCAGCTTGGAGGGACAGTCCTCTGGAAACACCATATATTTT. Its protein product is CASSLEGQSSGNTIYF.

The chain has TRBV4-2 and TRBJ1-2; a possible D gene is TRBD1 (6 bases). CDR3 length equals 14 residues. The germline V gene encodes CDR1 LGHNA and CDR2 YNFKEQ. V lost 3 bases and J 2 bases, leaving 10 bases between the germline ends. CDR3 nucleotide sequence: TGTGCCAGCAGCCAGGCCGACAGGAACTATGGCTACACCTTC. Translated: CASSQADRNYGYTF.